These 19 T cell receptor beta chains share one sample of origin, sequenced in a study of cytomegalovirus exposure and HLA in healthy donors. Both 60 Vbeta primers and 13 Jbeta primers went into the PCR. Clones were read by immunoSEQ multiplex PCR, and TCRdb kept only the in-frame ones, dropping some. In the table there are around 68,000 clones, just under 70% of which are singletons. The sequenced material came from PBMCs. The receptors derive from a woman aged 25 to 39 in good health and CMV-seronegative.

V gene TRBV7-2 combines with J gene TRBJ1-6; 7 bases agree with TRBD1. The ends lost 3 bases at V and 10 bases at J; junction bases unmatched: 3. This CDR3 region has 13 residues. Germline V gene lookup returns CDR1 SGHTA and CDR2 FQGNSA. CDR3 protein: CASSLGTVSPLHF. In DNA form, the CDR3 reads TGTGCCAGCAGCTTGGGGACAGTCTCACCCCTCCACTTT.

The chain links TRBV29-1 to TRBJ1-5, with D uncertain. V lost 5 bases and J lost 5, with 10 bases in between. The CDR3 covers 12 residues. Per the germline V gene, CDR1 is SQVTM and CDR2 is ANQGSEA. CDR3 nucleotide sequence: TGCAGCGTTAATCAAGGAGATCAGCCCCAGCATTTT. This encodes CSVNQGDQPQHF. Variable domain in full (rest from reference TRBV29-1 and TRBJ1-5): SAVISQKPSRDICQRGTSLTIQCQVDSQVTMMFWYRQQPGQSLTLIATANQGSEATYESGFVIDKFPISRPNLTFSTLTVSNMSPEDSSIYLCSVNQGDQPQHFGDGTRLSIL.

The rearrangement links TRBV28 to TRBJ2-4, with TRBD1 matching 7 bases. In germline, CDR1 is MDHEN, CDR2 SYDVKM. V lost 7 bases to trimming and J lost 4 bases; unmatched junction nucleotides: 4. CDR3 size: 13 residues. The DNA for the CDR3 is TGTGCCAGCACGATACAGGGGAAAAACATTCAGTACTTC. As protein: CASTIQGKNIQYF.

The chain carries TRBV2 and TRBJ2-2, with D unresolved. Per the germline V gene, CDR1 is SNHLY and CDR2 is FYNNEI. This CDR3 has 15 residues. Trimming stripped 2 bases from V and 2 bases from J, with 9 bases between. CDR3 nucleotides: TGTGCCAGCAGTGAAACGGTTATCAACACCGGGGAGCTGTTTTTT. Amino acid sequence: CASSETVINTGELFF. The variable domain in full, with the rest retrieved from reference TRBV2 and TRBJ2-2, is EPEVTQTPSHQVTQMGQEVILRCVPISNHLYFYWYRQILGQKVEFLVSFYNNEISEKSEIFDDQFSVERPDGSNFTLKIRSTKLEDSAMYFCASSETVINTGELFFGEGSRLTVL.

In its sample, this clone was seen once. The chain recombines TRBV7-9 with TRBJ1-4, with a tentative D call TRBD1 (6 bases). Germline CDR1 reads SEHNR; CDR2 reads FQNEAQ (reference sequence). The CDR3 covers 14 residues. Trimming shortened V by 6 bases and J by 8 bases, and 16 bases separated the two germline ends. CDR3: CASSLRGAGEKLFF. CDR3 coding DNA: TGTGCCAGCAGTCTTCGGGGGGCTGGAGAAAAACTGTTTTTT.

The chain employs TRBV13 and TRBJ1-5; a weak D match, TRBD1 (6 bases). This CDR3 is built from 16 residues. Germline V gene lookup returns CDR1 PRHDT and CDR2 FYEKMQ (reference sequence). Trimming removed 4 bases at V and 0 bases at J, with 13 bases between. The CDR3 DNA sequence: TGTGCCAGCAGCTCAAGGACAGCCCATAGCAATCAGCCCCAGCATTTT. It codes for CASSSRTAHSNQPQHF.

This chain joins TRBV4-1 and TRBJ1-5, with 8 bases lining up with TRBD1. From germline, CDR1 is MGHRA and CDR2 YSYEKL. There are 16 residues in the CDR3. J gave up 6 bases and V 2 bases, and 9 bases lay outside the gene matches. The CDR3 loop is CASSQQPGGAIQPQHF. The CDR3 bases are TGCGCCAGCAGCCAACAGCCAGGGGGCGCCATTCAGCCCCAGCATTTT.

The chain carries TRBV19 and TRBJ1-6; 8 nucleotides match TRBD1. Germline V gives CDR1 LNHDA, CDR2 SQIVND (reference sequence). The V gene end was trimmed by 1 base and the J gene end by 9 bases; junction bases not matched to a gene: 11. The CDR3 contains 17 residues. DNA of the CDR3: TGTGCCAGTAGTATAGCTCGACTGACAGGGGTGATTTCACCCCTCCACTTT. It is translated as CASSIARLTGVISPLHF. Full variable domain (outside the CDR3, taken from reference TRBV19 and TRBJ1-6): DGGITQSPKYLFRKEGQNVTLSCEQNLNHDAMYWYRQDPGQGLRLIYYSQIVNDFQKGDIAEGYSVSREKKESFPLTVTSAQKNPTAFYLCASSIARLTGVISPLHFGNGTRLTVT.

Note on this clone: A far bigger clonotype differs at one base, so this is likely a read error. The CDR3 loop is CASRADRDTEAFF. The CDR3 coding sequence is TGTGCCAGCAGAGCCGACAGGGACACTGAAGCTTTCTTT. The J gene is TRBJ1-1, the V gene TRBV6-5, with TRBD1 matching 7 bases. The V gene's germline CDR1 is MNHEY and CDR2 SVGAGI. V was clipped by 6 bases and J by 3 bases; unmatched bases: 4. This CDR3 region has 13 residues.

V usage is TRBV15 and J usage is TRBJ2-7; 7 bases are a match to TRBD1. The CDR3 has 16 amino acids. Germline V gives CDR1 LNHNV, CDR2 YYDKDF (reference sequence). The J segment lost 3 bases and the V segment lost 4 bases, leaving 12 bases of the junction unmatched. In DNA, the CDR3 is TGTGCCACCAGCAACCTCGGGACAGCCTCTGACTACGAGCAGTACTTC. It translates to CATSNLGTASDYEQYF.

J is TRBJ2-3 and V is TRBV4-2, with D perhaps matching TRBD1 (5 bases). CDR1 is LGHNA and CDR2 is YNFKEQ in the germline V gene. The CDR3 is 12 residues long. Trimming pared 2 bases from V and 9 bases from J, leaving 9 bases between. The CDR3 loop is CASSQRTGTQYF. The CDR3 DNA is TGTGCCAGCAGCCAACGCACAGGCACGCAGTATTTT.

The rearrangement joins TRBV4-1 to TRBJ2-7, with 11 bases lining up with TRBD2. This CDR3 has 15 residues. Germline assignment: CDR1 MGHRA and CDR2 YSYEKL. V lost 2 bases, J lost 6 bases, and 6 bases stayed unmatched. The CDR3 reads CASSQQGLAAPEQYF. The CDR3 DNA is TGCGCCAGCAGCCAACAGGGACTAGCGGCCCCCGAGCAGTACTTC.

On this clone: A read error may produce the germline difference seen at one junction end. J is TRBJ2-5 and V is TRBV5-1, with D perhaps TRBD1 (6 bases). Germline values: CDR1 SGHRS, CDR2 YFSETQ. CDR3 length equals 14 residues. The CDR3 DNA sequence: TGCGCCAGCAGATTGGAGACAGGCCAAGAGACCCAGTACTTC. Translated, it gives CASRLETGQETQYF.

This clone has only a few counts. Only one base separates this from a far larger clonotype, so it likely reflects a read error. The gene calls are TRBV5-1 and TRBJ2-7; D may be TRBD1 (5 bases). Per the germline V gene, CDR1 is SGHRS and CDR2 is YFSETQ. The CDR3 contains 16 residues. Between the trimmed V and J ends, which lost 4 bases and 1 base, there was a span of 18 bases. CDR3 coding DNA: TGCGCCAGCAGCGTACAGGTTACGACCCATTCCTACGAGCAGTACTTC. Its translation: CASSVQVTTHSYEQYF.

The chain carries TRBV23-1 and TRBJ1-3; D is possibly TRBD1 (5 bases). TRBV23-1 is labeled an ORF, and its function is uncertain. The CDR3 contains 13 residues. V lost 6 bases, J lost 0 bases, and 6 bases lay in between. The CDR3 sequence: CASSQGSGNTIYF. In DNA, the CDR3 is TGCGCCAGCAGCCAGGGCTCTGGAAACACCATATATTTT.

This clone came up a few times. Germline is not matched at one junction end, which may reflect a read error. J is TRBJ1-1 and V is TRBV28, with D maybe TRBD1 (5 bases). Germline values: CDR1 MDHEN, CDR2 SYDVKM. The length of the CDR3 is 11 residues. For the CDR3, the DNA is TGTGCCAGCAGTTTTCAGGGCCAGCCCAGATTT. Translated, it gives CASSFQGQPRF.

This chain connects TRBV7-9 to TRBJ1-2, with D possibly TRBD1 on 5 matching bases. This CDR3 has 14 amino acids. Per germline, CDR1 SEHNR and CDR2 FQNEAQ (reference sequence). The V end was cut by 9 bases, the J end by 4 bases, with 18 bases between. The CDR3 DNA reads TGTGCCAGTGAAGAGCGGGGCGGTGGCTATGGCTACACCTTC. Residues: CASEERGGGYGYTF.

The chain joins TRBV10-2 to TRBJ2-2; the match to TRBD2 covers 11 bases. CDR1 WSHSY and CDR2 SAAADI come from the germline V gene. V shed 1 base and J 1 base; nucleotides not matched to a gene: 2. This CDR3 has 17 residues. CDR3 DNA sequence: TGCGCCAGCAGTGAGTGGGGACTAGCGGAGAACACCGGGGAGCTGTTTTTT. It yields the protein CASSEWGLAENTGELFF.

This clone was detected only once. The CDR3 spells CASSPPSGGAGLRKEQYF. Here the CDR3 DNA reads TGCGCCAGCAGCCCCCCTAGCGGGGGGGCAGGTCTTCGGAAAGAGCAGTACTTC. V and J are TRBV5-1 and TRBJ2-7, with 12 bases aligning to TRBD2. V was pared by 4 bases and J by 7 bases, with 18 bases of the junction left unmatched. Germline loops: CDR1 SGHRS, CDR2 YFSETQ. The CDR3 is 18 amino acids. Full variable domain (missing parts from reference TRBV5-1 and TRBJ2-7): KAGVTQTPRYLIKTRGQQVTLSCSPISGHRSVSWYQQTPGQGLQFLFEYFSETQRNKGNFPGRFSGRQFSNSRSEMNVSTLELGDSALYLCASSPPSGGAGLRKEQYFGPGTRLTVT.